This T cell receptor beta chain was documented in a study of T cells expressing NK-cell markers. As for the study in general: It was sorted CD3+CD56+NKG2C+, CD3+CD56+NKG2C- and CD3+CD56-NKG2C+ T cells that supplied the TCR beta repertoires. Regarding the study as a whole: Dominant NKG2C+ clonotypes were found to form about 1.0-7.5% of CD8+ T cells in roughly 6 donors. Dominance of the CD3+CD56-NKG2C+ fraction by these clonotypes also held in several donors.

TCRdb re-analyzed the 5' RACE reads; it lists each CDR3 protein once, without DNA. The sample totals 250,000 or so distinct CDR3 sequences; its top ten clones hold 3.5% to 5%. To note about this clonotype: What it binds is unknown.

The sequencing input was blood T cells: a sorted CD56 or NKG2C T cell subset, CD4+ or CD8+ T cells, or bulk PBMC T cells (not recorded which). This clonotype was sampled from a woman between 18 and 70 years old in good health.

The CDR3 region is CAWRITGTDSPLHF. The V gene is TRBV30, the J gene TRBJ1-6; checking the TCRdb D call of TRBD1 is not possible without DNA. The CDR3 is 14 residues long. In germline, CDR1 is GTSNPN, CDR2 SVGIG (reference sequence).